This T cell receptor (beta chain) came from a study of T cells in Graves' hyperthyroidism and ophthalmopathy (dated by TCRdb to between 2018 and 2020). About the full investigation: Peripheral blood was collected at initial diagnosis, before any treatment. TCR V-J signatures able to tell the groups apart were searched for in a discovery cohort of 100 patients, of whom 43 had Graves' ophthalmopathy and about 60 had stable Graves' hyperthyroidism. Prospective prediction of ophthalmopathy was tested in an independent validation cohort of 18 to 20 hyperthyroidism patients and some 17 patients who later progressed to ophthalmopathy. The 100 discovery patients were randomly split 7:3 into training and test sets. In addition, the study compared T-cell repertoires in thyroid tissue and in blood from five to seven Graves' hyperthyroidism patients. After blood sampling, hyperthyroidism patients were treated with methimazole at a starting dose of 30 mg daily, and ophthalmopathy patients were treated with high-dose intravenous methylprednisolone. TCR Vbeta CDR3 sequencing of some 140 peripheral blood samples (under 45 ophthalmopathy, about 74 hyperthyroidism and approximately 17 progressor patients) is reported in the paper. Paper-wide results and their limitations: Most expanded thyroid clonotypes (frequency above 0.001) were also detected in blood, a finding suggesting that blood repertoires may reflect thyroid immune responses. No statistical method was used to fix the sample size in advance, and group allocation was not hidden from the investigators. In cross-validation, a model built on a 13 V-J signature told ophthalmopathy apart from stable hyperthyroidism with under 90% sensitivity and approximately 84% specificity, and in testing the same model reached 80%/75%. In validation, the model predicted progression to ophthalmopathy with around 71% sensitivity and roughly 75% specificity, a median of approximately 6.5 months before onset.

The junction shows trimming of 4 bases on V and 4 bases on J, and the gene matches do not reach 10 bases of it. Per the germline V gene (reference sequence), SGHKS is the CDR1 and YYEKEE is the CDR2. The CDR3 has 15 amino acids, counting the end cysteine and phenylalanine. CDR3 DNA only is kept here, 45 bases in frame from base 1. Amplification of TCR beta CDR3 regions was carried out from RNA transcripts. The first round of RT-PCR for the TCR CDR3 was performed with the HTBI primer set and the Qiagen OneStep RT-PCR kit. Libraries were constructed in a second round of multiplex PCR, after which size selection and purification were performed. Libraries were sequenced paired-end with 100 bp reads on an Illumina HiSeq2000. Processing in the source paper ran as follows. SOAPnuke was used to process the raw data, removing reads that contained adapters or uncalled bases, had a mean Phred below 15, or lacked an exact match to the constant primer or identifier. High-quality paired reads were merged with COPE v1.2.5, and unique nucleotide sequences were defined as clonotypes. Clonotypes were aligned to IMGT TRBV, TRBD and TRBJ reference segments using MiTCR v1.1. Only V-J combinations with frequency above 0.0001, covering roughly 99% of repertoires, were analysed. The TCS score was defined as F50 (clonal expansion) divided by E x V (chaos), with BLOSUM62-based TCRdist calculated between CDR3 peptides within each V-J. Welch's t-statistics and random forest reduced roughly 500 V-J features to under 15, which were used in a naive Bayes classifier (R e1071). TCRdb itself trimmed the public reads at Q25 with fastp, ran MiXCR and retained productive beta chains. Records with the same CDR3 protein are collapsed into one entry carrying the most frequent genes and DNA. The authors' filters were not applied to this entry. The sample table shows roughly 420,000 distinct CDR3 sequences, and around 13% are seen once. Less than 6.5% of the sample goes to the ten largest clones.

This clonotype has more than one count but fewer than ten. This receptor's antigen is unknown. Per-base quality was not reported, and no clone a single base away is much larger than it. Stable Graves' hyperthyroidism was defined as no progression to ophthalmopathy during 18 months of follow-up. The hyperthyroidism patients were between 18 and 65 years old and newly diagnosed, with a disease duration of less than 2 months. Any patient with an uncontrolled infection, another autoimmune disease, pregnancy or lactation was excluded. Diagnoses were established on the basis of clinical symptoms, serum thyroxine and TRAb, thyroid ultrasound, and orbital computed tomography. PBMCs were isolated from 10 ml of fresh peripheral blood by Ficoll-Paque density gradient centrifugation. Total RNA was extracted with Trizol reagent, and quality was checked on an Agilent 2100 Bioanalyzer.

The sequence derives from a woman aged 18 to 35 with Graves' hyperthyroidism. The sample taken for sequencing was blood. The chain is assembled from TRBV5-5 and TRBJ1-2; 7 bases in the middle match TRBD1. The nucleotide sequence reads TGTGCCAGCAGCAAAACCCTACAGGGGTCCTATGGCTACACCTTC. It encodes CASSKTLQGSYGYTF.